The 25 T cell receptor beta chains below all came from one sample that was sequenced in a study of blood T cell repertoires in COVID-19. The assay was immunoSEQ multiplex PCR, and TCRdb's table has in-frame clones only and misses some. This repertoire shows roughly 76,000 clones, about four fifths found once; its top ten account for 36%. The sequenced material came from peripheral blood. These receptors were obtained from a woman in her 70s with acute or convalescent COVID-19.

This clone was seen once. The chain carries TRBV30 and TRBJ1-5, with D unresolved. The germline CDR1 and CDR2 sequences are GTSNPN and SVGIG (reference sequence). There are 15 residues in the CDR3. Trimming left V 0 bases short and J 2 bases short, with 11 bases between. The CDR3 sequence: CAWSVPGSGNQPQHF. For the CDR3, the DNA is TGTGCCTGGAGTGTACCCGGGAGCGGCAATCAGCCCCAGCATTTT.

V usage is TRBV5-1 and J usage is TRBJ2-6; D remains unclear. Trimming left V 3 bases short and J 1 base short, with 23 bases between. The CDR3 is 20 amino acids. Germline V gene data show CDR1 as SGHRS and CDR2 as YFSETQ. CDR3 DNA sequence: TGCGCCAGCAGCTCCCAAACCAATCCCGGCGGCCAATCTGGGGCCAACGTCCTGACTTTC. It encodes CASSSQTNPGGQSGANVLTF.

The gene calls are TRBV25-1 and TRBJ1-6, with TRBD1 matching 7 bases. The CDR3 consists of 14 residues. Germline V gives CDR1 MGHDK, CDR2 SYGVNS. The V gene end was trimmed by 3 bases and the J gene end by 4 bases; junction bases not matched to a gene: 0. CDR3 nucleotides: TGTGCCAGCAGTGAGACAGGGTATAATTCACCCCTCCACTTT. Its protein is CASSETGYNSPLHF.

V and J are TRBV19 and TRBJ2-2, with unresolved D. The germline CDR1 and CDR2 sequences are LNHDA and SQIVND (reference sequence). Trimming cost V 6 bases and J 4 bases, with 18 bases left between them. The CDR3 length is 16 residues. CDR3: CASRIPRLGLTGELFF. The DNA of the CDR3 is TGTGCCAGTAGGATCCCCCGGCTTGGGCTCACCGGGGAGCTGTTTTTT.

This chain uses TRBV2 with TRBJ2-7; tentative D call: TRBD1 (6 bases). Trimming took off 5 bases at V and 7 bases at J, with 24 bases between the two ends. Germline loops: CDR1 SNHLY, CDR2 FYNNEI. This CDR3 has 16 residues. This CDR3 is CASSSRQTGLLGEQYF. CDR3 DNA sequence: TGTGCCAGCAGTTCCCGGCAGACAGGTCTCCTGGGGGAGCAGTACTTC.

The DNA of the CDR3 is TGCGCCAGCAGCCAAGATTACCGGGATGAAGCTTTCTTT. Amino acids: CASSQDYRDEAFF. The chain recombines TRBV4-1 with TRBJ1-1; no definite D call. In germline, CDR1 is MGHRA, CDR2 YSYEKL. V lost 0 bases and J 7 bases, leaving 9 bases between the germline ends. The CDR3 contains 13 residues.

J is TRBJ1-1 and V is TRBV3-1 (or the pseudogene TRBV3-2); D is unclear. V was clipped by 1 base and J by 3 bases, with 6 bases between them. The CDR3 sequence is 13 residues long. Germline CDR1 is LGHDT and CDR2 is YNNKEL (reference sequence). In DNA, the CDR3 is TGTGCCAGCAGCCAAGGGGCCTACACTGAAGCTTTCTTT. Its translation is CASSQGAYTEAFF.

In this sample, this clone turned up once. CDR3 bases: TGTGCCAGCAGCTTTACTAGCGGGAGGGGGTATGATGAGCAGTTCTTC. Protein product: CASSFTSGRGYDEQFF. The V and J genes are TRBV7-9 and TRBJ2-1; the match to TRBD2 covers 13 bases. The CDR3 covers 16 residues. Germline V lookup: CDR1 SEHNR, CDR2 FQNEAQ (reference sequence). V shed 3 bases and J 8 bases; nucleotides not matched to a gene: 7.

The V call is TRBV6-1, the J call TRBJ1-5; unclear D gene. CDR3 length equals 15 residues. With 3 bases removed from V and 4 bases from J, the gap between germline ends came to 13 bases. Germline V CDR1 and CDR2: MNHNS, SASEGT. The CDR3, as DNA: TGTGCCAGCAGTGATCCGGGGAGAAGTAATCAGCCCCAGCATTTT. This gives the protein CASSDPGRSNQPQHF.

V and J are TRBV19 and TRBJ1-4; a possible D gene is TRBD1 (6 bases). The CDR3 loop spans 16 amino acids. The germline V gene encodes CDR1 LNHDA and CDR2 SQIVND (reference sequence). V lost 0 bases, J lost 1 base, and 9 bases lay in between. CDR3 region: CASSIDIRGTNEKLFF. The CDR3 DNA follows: TGTGCCAGTAGTATAGACATCAGGGGAACTAATGAAAAACTGTTTTTT.

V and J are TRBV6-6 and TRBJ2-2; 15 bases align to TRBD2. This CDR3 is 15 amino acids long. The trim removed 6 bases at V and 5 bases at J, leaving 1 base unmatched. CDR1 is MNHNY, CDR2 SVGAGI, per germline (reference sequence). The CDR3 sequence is CASRGLAGGTGELFF. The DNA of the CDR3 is TGTGCCAGCAGAGGACTAGCGGGAGGGACCGGGGAGCTGTTTTTT.

CDR3 sequence: CASTGTGGRYNEQFF. CDR3 nucleotide sequence: TGTGCCAGTACCGGGACAGGGGGCAGGTACAATGAGCAGTTCTTC. The chain couples TRBV6-5 to TRBJ2-1; 12 bases match TRBD1. V trimming: 9 bases; J trimming: 4 bases; junction bases outside the gene matches: 7. The germline V gene encodes CDR1 MNHEY and CDR2 SVGAGI. This CDR3 spans 15 amino acids.

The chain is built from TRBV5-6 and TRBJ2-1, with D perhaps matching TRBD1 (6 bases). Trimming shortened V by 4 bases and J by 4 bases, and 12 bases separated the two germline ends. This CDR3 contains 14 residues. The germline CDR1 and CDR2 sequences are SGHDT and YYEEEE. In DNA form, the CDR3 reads TGTGCCAGCAGCCCCGACAGGACATACAATGAGCAGTTCTTC. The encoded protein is CASSPDRTYNEQFF.

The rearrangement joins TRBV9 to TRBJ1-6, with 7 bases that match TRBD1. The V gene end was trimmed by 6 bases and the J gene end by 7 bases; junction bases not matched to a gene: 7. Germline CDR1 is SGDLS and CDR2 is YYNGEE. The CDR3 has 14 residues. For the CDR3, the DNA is TGTGCCAGCACTAGGGGACAGCGAAATTCACCCCTCCACTTT. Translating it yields CASTRGQRNSPLHF.

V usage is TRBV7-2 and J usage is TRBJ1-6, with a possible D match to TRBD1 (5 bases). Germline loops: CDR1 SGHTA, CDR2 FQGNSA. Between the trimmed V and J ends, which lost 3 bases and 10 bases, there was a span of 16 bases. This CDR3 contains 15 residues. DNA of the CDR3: TGTGCCAGCAGCTTGGTAGGACATTCGGTATCACCCCTCCACTTT. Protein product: CASSLVGHSVSPLHF.

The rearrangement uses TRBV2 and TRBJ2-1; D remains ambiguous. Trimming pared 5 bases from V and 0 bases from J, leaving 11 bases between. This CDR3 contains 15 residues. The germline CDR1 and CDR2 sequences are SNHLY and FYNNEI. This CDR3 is CASSIRSSSYNEQFF. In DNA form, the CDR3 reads TGTGCCAGCAGTATCCGATCGAGCTCCTACAATGAGCAGTTCTTC.

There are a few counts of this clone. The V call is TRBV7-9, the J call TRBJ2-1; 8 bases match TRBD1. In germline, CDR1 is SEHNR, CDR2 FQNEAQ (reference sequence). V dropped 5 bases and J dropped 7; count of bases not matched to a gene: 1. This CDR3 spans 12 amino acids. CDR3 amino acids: CASSRQGNEQFF. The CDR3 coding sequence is TGTGCCAGCAGCCGACAGGGGAATGAGCAGTTCTTC.

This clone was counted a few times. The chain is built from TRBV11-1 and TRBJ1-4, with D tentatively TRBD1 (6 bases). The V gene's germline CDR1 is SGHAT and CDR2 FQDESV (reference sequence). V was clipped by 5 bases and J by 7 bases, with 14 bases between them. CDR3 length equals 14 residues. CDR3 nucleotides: TGTGCCAGCAGCGCGACAGGTCCGGCTGAAAAACTGTTTTTT. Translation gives CASSATGPAEKLFF.

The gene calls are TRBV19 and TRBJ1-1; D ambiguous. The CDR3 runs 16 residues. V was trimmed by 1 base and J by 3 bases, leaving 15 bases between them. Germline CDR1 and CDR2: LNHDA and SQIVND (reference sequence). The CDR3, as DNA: TGTGCCAGTAGTATAGGAAATTGGGCGCAGCACACTGAAGCTTTCTTT. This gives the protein CASSIGNWAQHTEAFF. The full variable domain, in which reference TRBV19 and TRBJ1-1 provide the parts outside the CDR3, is DGGITQSPKYLFRKEGQNVTLSCEQNLNHDAMYWYRQDPGQGLRLIYYSQIVNDFQKGDIAEGYSVSREKKESFPLTVTSAQKNPTAFYLCASSIGNWAQHTEAFFGQGTRLTVV.

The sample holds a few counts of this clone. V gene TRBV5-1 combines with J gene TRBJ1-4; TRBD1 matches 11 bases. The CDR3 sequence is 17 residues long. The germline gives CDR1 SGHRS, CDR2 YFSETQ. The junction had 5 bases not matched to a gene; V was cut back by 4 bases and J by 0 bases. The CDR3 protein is CASSLGTGGSTNEKLFF. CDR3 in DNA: TGCGCCAGCAGCCTTGGGACAGGGGGATCAACTAATGAAAAACTGTTTTTT. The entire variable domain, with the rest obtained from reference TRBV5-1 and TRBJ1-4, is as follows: KAGVTQTPRYLIKTRGQQVTLSCSPISGHRSVSWYQQTPGQGLQFLFEYFSETQRNKGNFPGRFSGRQFSNSRSEMNVSTLELGDSALYLCASSLGTGGSTNEKLFFGSGTQLSVL.

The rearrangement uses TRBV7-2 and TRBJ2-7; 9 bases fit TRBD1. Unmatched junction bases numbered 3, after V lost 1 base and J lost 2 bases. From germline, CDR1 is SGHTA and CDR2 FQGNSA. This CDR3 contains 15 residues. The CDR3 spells CASSLGGTGPYEQYF. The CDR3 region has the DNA TGTGCCAGCAGCTTAGGTGGGACAGGGCCCTACGAGCAGTACTTC.

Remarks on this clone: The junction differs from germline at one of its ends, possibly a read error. This CDR3 reads CASSLAGQNYGYTF. CDR3 coding DNA: TGCGCCAGCAGCTTGGCGGGACAGAACTATGGCTACACTTTC. The rearrangement links TRBV5-1 to TRBJ1-2; 7 bases match TRBD1. CDR1 and CDR2 from the germline V gene are SGHRS and YFSETQ. The CDR3 totals 14 residues.

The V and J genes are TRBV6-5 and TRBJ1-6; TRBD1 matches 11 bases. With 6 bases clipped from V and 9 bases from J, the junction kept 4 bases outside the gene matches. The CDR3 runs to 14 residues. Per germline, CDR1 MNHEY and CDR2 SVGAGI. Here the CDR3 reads CASRGQGASSPLHF. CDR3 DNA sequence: TGTGCCAGCAGAGGACAGGGGGCTAGTTCACCCCTCCACTTT.

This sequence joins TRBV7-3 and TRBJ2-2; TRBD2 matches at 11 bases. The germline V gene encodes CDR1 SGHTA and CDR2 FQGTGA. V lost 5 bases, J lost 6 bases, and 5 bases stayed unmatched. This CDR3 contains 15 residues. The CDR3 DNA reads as TGTGCCAGCAGCCGACTAGCGGGATACGCCGGGGAGCTGTTTTTT. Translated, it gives CASSRLAGYAGELFF.

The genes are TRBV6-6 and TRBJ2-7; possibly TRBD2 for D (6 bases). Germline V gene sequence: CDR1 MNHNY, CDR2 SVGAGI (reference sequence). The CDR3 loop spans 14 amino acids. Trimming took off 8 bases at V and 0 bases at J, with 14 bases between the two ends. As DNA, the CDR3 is TGTGCCAGCTCCGAACGGGGGAGCTCCTACGAGCAGTACTTC. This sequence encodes CASSERGSSYEQYF.